This is a list of T cell receptor beta chains from one sample in a study of T-cell memory formation after mild COVID-19. TCRdb re-called the 5' RACE reads with MiXCR, one entry per CDR3 protein. The top ten hold around 12% of the sample, which has roughly 620,000 distinct CDR3 sequences, under 20% seen once. Sequenced sample: PBMCs or a T cell subset sorted from them (not recorded which). Receptor source: an adult woman who had mild COVID-19 (a few samples of this study predate the infection). Cell type and time point are not known. CDR3s include the opening cysteine and the closing phenylalanine or tryptophan. The order of the fields is V gene, D gene, J gene, CDR3 protein. A D gene is named only where the DNA matches it firmly.

TRBV7-2	.	TRBJ1-1	CASSLEWTGGTEAFF
TRBV7-2	TRBD1	TRBJ2-7	CASLPTGGASYEQYF
TRBV20-1	.	TRBJ1-5	CSAREGVGSNQPQHF
TRBV11-2	.	TRBJ2-5	CASSLPGVRETQYF
TRBV5-1	.	TRBJ2-3	CASSLSRAGDTQYF
TRBV29-1	.	TRBJ2-7	CSVEGQFSYEQYF
TRBV7-9	TRBD1	TRBJ2-1	CASSLRDRGRFEVGNEQFF
TRBV7-2	.	TRBJ1-4	CASSFQGWGEKLFF
TRBV12-3/TRBV12-4	TRBD2	TRBJ2-3	CATDSGSRDTQYF
TRBV5-4	.	TRBJ2-2	CASSLARAFNTGELFF
TRBV30	TRBD2	TRBJ2-1	CAGRTSGNNEQFF
TRBV10-3	TRBD1	TRBJ2-7	CAIRTGGFNEQYF
TRBV3-1	TRBD2	TRBJ2-3	CASSQDPLVAGATDTQYF
TRBV19	TRBD1	TRBJ1-1	CASSAGTGGFEAFF
TRBV9	TRBD2	TRBJ2-1	CASSVSPGAGGNNEQFF
TRBV9	TRBD1	TRBJ1-1	CASSPPGQGTLNTEAFF
TRBV10-3	TRBD1	TRBJ1-1	CAISAPGQGPEAFF
TRBV20-1	.	TRBJ1-2	CSADRQAANYGYTF
TRBV7-9	TRBD1	TRBJ1-5	CASSYGTAHNQPQHF
TRBV5-1	TRBD2	TRBJ2-1	CASSPAKREGSNEQFF
TRBV9	.	TRBJ1-1	CASSPPGENTEAFF
TRBV20-1	TRBD1	TRBJ1-2	CSARTGGDYGYTF
TRBV11-2	.	TRBJ1-5	CASSLEGVDSNQPQHF
TRBV24-1	TRBD2	TRBJ2-1	CATSDLGTSGTYNEQFF
TRBV4-3	TRBD2	TRBJ2-1	CASSYSGSAYNEQFF
TRBV7-2	.	TRBJ2-6	CASSRVRGGANVLTF
TRBV6-6	.	TRBJ1-1	CASSAVGRGTEAFF
TRBV3-1	TRBD1	TRBJ2-5	CASSQMTGVQETQYF
TRBV19	.	TRBJ1-1	CASSHTEAFF
TRBV6-2/TRBV6-3	TRBD2	TRBJ2-7	CASRIGRADEQYF
TRBV20-1	TRBD2	TRBJ2-3	CSASPSGGTSTDTQYF
TRBV4-1	.	TRBJ2-3	CASRRQDGTDTQYF
TRBV24-1	.	TRBJ1-1	CATSDLRSTEAFF
TRBV27	.	TRBJ1-2	CASSLSGVRDGYTF
TRBV9	.	TRBJ2-3	CASSVGTTDTQYF
TRBV7-2	.	TRBJ2-1	CASSLLGDSSSYNEQFF
TRBV15	.	TRBJ1-3	CATSRDGSSGNTIYF
TRBV20-1	.	TRBJ2-1	CSAISRPSNEQFF
TRBV5-1	.	TRBJ1-1	CASSLPIEGTEAFF
TRBV11-2	.	TRBJ2-1	CASSRDFTPNEQFF